Shown below are 29 T cell receptor beta chains from a single sample sequenced in a study of T-cell reconstitution after alpha-beta-depleted transplantation in children. During its preparation, the TCRbeta library received unique molecular identifiers. TCRdb re-called the PCR reads with MiXCR, one entry per CDR3 protein. The repertoire holds roughly 200,000 distinct CDR3 sequences, about 15% seen once, with around 14% in the top ten. The starting material was PBMCs from the stem cell graft donor, obtained from the stem cell graft. The receptor set was obtained from a human donor who donated a stem cell graft to a child with acute lymphoblastic leukemia.

This clonotype was detected ten times or more. The chain joins TRBV20-1 to TRBJ2-1, with 10 bases fitting TRBD2. V gave up 4 bases and J gave up 8 bases; unmatched junction bases: 11. The CDR3 is made up of 15 amino acids. Germline assignment: CDR1 DFQATT and CDR2 SNEGSKA (reference sequence). The CDR3 coding sequence is TGCAGTGCTACGAAAGCGGGAGGGCCTAGAGATGAGCAGTTCTTC. Its translation: CSATKAGGPRDEQFF.

This clonotype was seen at least ten times. V and J are TRBV24-1 and TRBJ2-4; 7 bases align to TRBD2. There are 13 residues in the CDR3. The V gene end was trimmed by 0 bases and the J gene end by 8 bases; junction bases not matched to a gene: 0. Germline values: CDR1 KGHDR, CDR2 SFDVKD. CDR3 in amino acids: CATSDLGGDIQYF. CDR3 nucleotides: TGTGCCACCAGTGATTTGGGGGGGGACATTCAGTACTTC.

This clonotype showed up many times. V is TRBV29-1 and J is TRBJ2-7, with D maybe TRBD1 (9 bases). The germline V and J ends were trimmed by 5 bases and 3 bases, with 23 bases remaining between them. CDR3 length: 16 amino acids. Germline lookup yields CDR1 SQVTM and CDR2 ANQGSEA. DNA for the CDR3: TGCAGCGTTTCGGGGGGGCGGACAGGGGACATCTACGAGCAGTACTTC. Translated: CSVSGGRTGDIYEQYF.

In its sample, this clonotype was seen many times. The chain links TRBV20-1 to TRBJ2-1; 12 nucleotides match TRBD2. The CDR3 loop spans 15 amino acids. V trimming: 4 bases; J trimming: 3 bases; junction bases outside the gene matches: 4. Germline CDR1 is DFQATT and CDR2 is SNEGSKA (reference sequence). As DNA, the CDR3 is TGCAGTGCTACACTAGCGGGAGGAAACTACAATGAGCAGTTCTTC. Its protein product is CSATLAGGNYNEQFF.

This clonotype has at least ten counts. CDR3: CASSPRGADTEAFF. For the CDR3, the DNA is TGCGCCAGCAGCCCGAGGGGAGCTGACACTGAAGCTTTCTTT. J is TRBJ1-1 and V is TRBV5-1; the D gene is possibly TRBD1 (5 bases). The CDR3 loop spans 14 amino acids. V lost 4 bases, J lost 3 bases, and 13 bases lay in between. Germline values: CDR1 SGHRS, CDR2 YFSETQ.

The CDR3 DNA reads TGTGCCAGCAGTTCCCCCTCCGGGACTAGGGACTACAATGAGCAGTTCTTC. Translating it yields CASSSPSGTRDYNEQFF. The chain uses TRBV28 and TRBJ2-1; 8 bases map to TRBD2. Germline V lookup: CDR1 MDHEN, CDR2 SYDVKM. This CDR3 comprises 17 residues. The trim removed 4 bases at V and 3 bases at J, leaving 11 bases unmatched.

This clonotype has only a few counts. The chain couples TRBV12-3 or TRBV12-4 to TRBJ1-1, with D uncertain. The CDR3 is 13 amino acids. Trimming took 3 bases from V and 5 from J, leaving 10 bases between them. This CDR3 reads CASSFWMDTEAFF. In DNA, the CDR3 is TGTGCCAGCAGTTTCTGGATGGATACTGAAGCTTTCTTT.

The chain links TRBV20-1 to TRBJ1-2, with TRBD1 matching over 7 bases. The CDR3 totals 14 residues. In germline, CDR1 is DFQATT, CDR2 SNEGSKA (reference sequence). V was clipped by 6 bases and J by 5 bases; unmatched bases: 12. The CDR3 loop reads CSAPGGTEMYGYTF. CDR3 bases: TGCAGTGCCCCGGGTGGGACAGAGATGTATGGCTACACCTTC.

The V call is TRBV12-3 or TRBV12-4, the J call TRBJ2-1, with D possibly matching TRBD2 (6 bases). V was clipped by 8 bases and J by 7 bases, with 18 bases between them. This CDR3 is 14 amino acids long. The CDR3 DNA follows: TGTGCCAGCGGCCCCTGGGACGCGGGGAATGAGCAGTTCTTC. Translation gives CASGPWDAGNEQFF.

This clonotype has more than one count but fewer than ten. This chain connects TRBV11-2 to TRBJ2-7; weak D call: TRBD2 (5 bases). Trimming shortened V by 4 bases and J by 4 bases, and 8 bases separated the two germline ends. CDR1 is SGHAT and CDR2 is FQNNGV in the germline V gene. This CDR3 is built from 12 residues. As DNA, the CDR3 is TGTGCCAGCAGCTCCGACTATTACGAGCAGTACTTC. It translates to CASSSDYYEQYF. Supplemented by reference TRBV11-2 and TRBJ2-7, the full variable domain reads EAGVAQSPRYKIIEKRQSVAFWCNPISGHATLYWYQQILGQGPKLLIQFQNNGVVDDSQLPKDRFSAERLKGVDSTLKIQPAKLEDSAVYLCASSSDYYEQYFGPGTRLTVT.

The chain combines TRBV4-2 with TRBJ2-3; 7 bases align to TRBD1. Per the germline V gene, CDR1 is LGHNA and CDR2 is YNFKEQ. The ends lost 5 bases at V and 5 bases at J; junction bases unmatched: 7. CDR3 length equals 14 residues. The CDR3 sequence: CASSDGTEGDTQYF. The CDR3 coding sequence is TGTGCCAGCAGCGACGGGACAGAAGGAGATACGCAGTATTTT.

This clonotype has a count of ten or more. This chain links TRBV5-1 with TRBJ2-1; D possibly corresponds to TRBD2 (6 bases). The V gene lost 0 bases and the J gene lost 5 bases, with 12 bases spanning the gap. CDR1 SGHRS and CDR2 YFSETQ come from the germline V gene. This CDR3 contains 15 residues. The DNA of the CDR3 is TGCGCCAGCAGCTTGGTCCTAGCGACTGACAATGAGCAGTTCTTC. Amino acids: CASSLVLATDNEQFF.

This clonotype appeared many times. V gene TRBV5-1 combines with J gene TRBJ1-2; no firm D call. Trimming cost V 6 bases and J 1 base, with 7 bases left between them. In germline, CDR1 is SGHRS, CDR2 YFSETQ. This CDR3 is built from 12 residues. In nucleotides, the CDR3 is TGCGCCAGCATGGGAGGTAACTATGGCTACACCTTC. Translating it yields CASMGGNYGYTF.

This clonotype was observed at least ten times. At one of its ends the junction is not consistent with the germline gene, which may arise from a read error. This chain uses TRBV28 with TRBJ2-1, with D uncertain. The CDR3 runs 12 residues. Germline CDR1 and CDR2: MDHEN and SYDVKM. The CDR3 nucleotides are TGTGCCAGCAGTTTTTCTATTGCAGGAGAGTGGTTC. This translates into CASSFSIAGEWF.

This clonotype was recorded at least ten times. The chain employs TRBV29-1 and TRBJ2-7; the D gene could be TRBD1 or TRBD2 (5 bases each). Trimming stripped 7 bases from V and 3 bases from J, with 10 bases between. Germline V lookup: CDR1 SQVTM, CDR2 ANQGSEA. The CDR3 has 11 residues. The CDR3 DNA follows: TGCAGCGGGGGACGGCGCTACGAGCAGTACTTC. Translation gives CSGGRRYEQYF.

J is TRBJ1-6 and V is TRBV20-1; no definite D call. Germline assignment: CDR1 DFQATT and CDR2 SNEGSKA (reference sequence). This CDR3 is built from 15 residues. With 2 bases removed from V and 7 bases from J, the gap between germline ends came to 15 bases. The CDR3 spells CSARLAFPGNSPLHF. The CDR3 nucleotides read TGCAGTGCTAGACTCGCCTTTCCGGGAAATTCACCCCTCCACTTT.

This clonotype was observed at least ten times. V and J are TRBV20-1 and TRBJ2-1; 10 bases match TRBD2. From germline, CDR1 is DFQATT and CDR2 SNEGSKA (reference sequence). J was trimmed by 5 bases and V by 2 bases; bases with no gene match: 6. The CDR3 loop spans 15 amino acids. The CDR3 DNA reads TGCAGTGCTAGATCCGGGACTAGCGTAAACAATGAGCAGTTCTTC. This translates into CSARSGTSVNNEQFF.

In its sample, this clonotype was seen a few times. The rearrangement links TRBV5-1 to TRBJ1-2; the D gene is possibly TRBD1 (5 bases). Germline V gene sequence: CDR1 SGHRS, CDR2 YFSETQ. V dropped 4 bases and J dropped 1 base, with 11 bases sitting between them. The length of the CDR3 is 14 residues. The CDR3 DNA sequence: TGCGCCAGCAGCGGGGGACCACTTAACTATGGCTACACCTTC. Amino acid sequence: CASSGGPLNYGYTF.

The genes are TRBV5-4 and TRBJ2-1, with a tentative D call TRBD2 (5 bases). Germline CDR1 SGHNT, CDR2 YYREEE (reference sequence). CDR3 length: 17 amino acids. Trimming pared 4 bases from V and 2 bases from J, leaving 19 bases between. CDR3 loop: CASSPSGVAEPYNEQFF. CDR3 DNA: TGTGCCAGCAGCCCCTCCGGGGTAGCTGAACCCTACAATGAGCAGTTCTTC. The full variable domain, in which reference TRBV5-4 and TRBJ2-1 provide the parts outside the CDR3, is ETGVTQSPTHLIKTRGQQVTLRCSSQSGHNTVSWYQQALGQGPQFIFQYYREEENGRGNFPPRFSGLQFPNYSSELNVNALELDDSALYLCASSPSGVAEPYNEQFFGPGTRLTVL.

This clonotype appeared many times. The chain is built from TRBV6-2 or TRBV6-3 and TRBJ2-3; TRBD2 matches at 7 bases. Germline values: CDR1 MNHEY, CDR2 SVGEGT. Unmatched junction bases numbered 15, after V lost 0 bases and J lost 6 bases. CDR3 length equals 18 residues. The CDR3 nucleotides are TGTGCCAGCAGTTACTCGAATCTCCCGGGGGGACGTGAGGATACGCAGTATTTT. This translates into CASSYSNLPGGREDTQYF.

This clonotype was picked up many times. The chain joins TRBV7-8 to TRBJ1-1; 8 bases line up with TRBD1. The germline V gene encodes CDR1 SGHVS and CDR2 FQNEAQ. The CDR3 is 16 residues long. The J segment lost 0 bases and the V segment lost 4 bases, leaving 7 bases of the junction unmatched. This CDR3 is CASSSIRQGMNTEAFF. DNA for the CDR3: TGTGCCAGCAGCTCAATCCGACAGGGGATGAACACTGAAGCTTTCTTT.

This sequence joins TRBV9 and TRBJ2-1, with D possibly being TRBD1 (5 bases). Deletions cut 3 bases from V and 10 bases from J, with 14 bases between. The germline V gene has CDR1 SGDLS and CDR2 YYNGEE. This CDR3 contains 13 residues. The CDR3 loop is CASSATGSREQFF. As DNA, the CDR3 is TGTGCCAGCAGCGCAACAGGATCCCGGGAGCAGTTCTTC. Filled out from reference TRBV9 and TRBJ2-1, the complete variable domain reads DSGVTQTPKHLITATGQRVTLRCSPRSGDLSVYWYQQSLDQGLQFLIQYYNGEERAKGNILERFSAQQFPDLHSELNLSSLELGDSALYFCASSATGSREQFFGPGTRLTVL.

The chain has TRBV25-1 and TRBJ2-7, with 9 bases that match TRBD1. Germline lookup yields CDR1 MGHDK and CDR2 SYGVNS. The V gene end was trimmed by 4 bases and the J gene end by 1 base; junction bases not matched to a gene: 8. The CDR3 is made up of 16 amino acids. The CDR3 here is CASSGDSGQGSYEQYF. The CDR3 region has the DNA TGTGCCAGCAGTGGCGATTCGGGACAGGGATCCTACGAGCAGTACTTC.

This clonotype was recorded a few times. The rearrangement uses TRBV7-9 and TRBJ2-7; D remains ambiguous. In germline, CDR1 is SEHNR, CDR2 FQNEAQ (reference sequence). CDR3 size: 14 residues. V lost 4 bases to trimming and J lost 4 bases, with 14 bases between them. The CDR3 reads CASSSITRQYEQYF. CDR3 nucleotide sequence: TGTGCCAGCAGCTCAATTACACGGCAATACGAGCAGTACTTC.

The CDR3 nucleotides read TGCGCCAGCAGCTCCGATAGCGGGAGAAAGACCCAGTACTTC. It specifies CASSSDSGRKTQYF. This sequence joins TRBV5-1 and TRBJ2-5, with TRBD2 matching over 9 bases. V trimming: 3 bases; J trimming: 6 bases; junction bases outside the gene matches: 6. The CDR3 has 14 residues. The germline CDR1 and CDR2 sequences are SGHRS and YFSETQ.

This clonotype occurred a few times. This chain joins TRBV4-1 and TRBJ2-1; 16 nucleotides agree with TRBD2. Germline lookup yields CDR1 MGHRA and CDR2 YSYEKL. The CDR3 is made up of 19 amino acids. Losses at the gene ends were 0 bases for V and 7 bases for J; bases not matched to a gene: 9. CDR3 residues: CASSQEGGLAGGPRNEQFF. CDR3 nucleotides: TGCGCCAGCAGCCAAGAAGGGGGACTAGCGGGAGGGCCCCGGAATGAGCAGTTCTTC.

This clonotype was seen many times. V is TRBV28 and J is TRBJ1-5; D may be TRBD1 (5 bases). The V end was cut by 6 bases, the J end by 5 bases, with 11 bases between. Germline loops: CDR1 MDHEN, CDR2 SYDVKM. The length of the CDR3 is 13 residues. CDR3 residues: CASREQVYQPQHF. CDR3 sequence (DNA): TGTGCCAGCAGGGAACAGGTGTATCAGCCCCAGCATTTT.

This clonotype has ten or more counts. This chain uses TRBV7-6 with TRBJ1-3; 8 positions agree with TRBD1. V dropped 5 bases and J dropped 0; count of bases not matched to a gene: 9. CDR3 length: 17 residues. In germline, CDR1 is SGHVS, CDR2 FNYEAQ. As DNA, the CDR3 is TGTGCCAGCAGCGACCCCCGGGACAGGTCCTCTGGAAACACCATATATTTT. The encoded protein is CASSDPRDRSSGNTIYF. Together with reference TRBV7-6 and TRBJ1-3, the CDR3 gives the full variable domain: GAGVSQSPRYKVTKRGQDVALRCDPISGHVSLYWYRQALGQGPEFLTYFNYEAQQDKSGLPNDRFSAERPEGSISTLTIQRTEQRDSAMYRCASSDPRDRSSGNTIYFGEGSWLTVV.

This clonotype showed up many times. In nucleotides, the CDR3 is TGTGCCTGGAGTCTGTTGGACTACGAGCAGTACTTC. It is translated as CAWSLLDYEQYF. The rearrangement links TRBV30 to TRBJ2-7; no reliable D call. V dropped 2 bases and J dropped 3 bases, with 8 bases sitting between them. Germline CDR1 is GTSNPN and CDR2 is SVGIG (reference sequence). CDR3 length: 12 amino acids.